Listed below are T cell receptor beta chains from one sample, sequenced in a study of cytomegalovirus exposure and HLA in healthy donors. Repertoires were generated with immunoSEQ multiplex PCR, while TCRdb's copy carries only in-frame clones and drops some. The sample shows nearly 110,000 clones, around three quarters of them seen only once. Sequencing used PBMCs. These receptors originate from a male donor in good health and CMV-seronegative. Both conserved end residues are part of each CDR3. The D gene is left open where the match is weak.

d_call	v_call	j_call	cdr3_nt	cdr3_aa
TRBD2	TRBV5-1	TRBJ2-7	TGCGCCAGCAGCTTGGGGGGGGTAGCGGGAGTAGACGAGCAGTACTTC	CASSLGGVAGVDEQYF
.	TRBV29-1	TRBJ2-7	TGCAGCGTTGAAGGGCAGGGGACCTACGAGCAGTACTTC	CSVEGQGTYEQYF
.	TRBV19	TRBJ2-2	TGTGCCAGTAGGGACAGCCCGGACACCGGGGAGCTGTTTTTT	CASRDSPDTGELFF
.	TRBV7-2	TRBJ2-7	TGTGCCAGCAGCTTAACGGGACTGGGCTCCTACGAGCAGTACTTC	CASSLTGLGSYEQYF
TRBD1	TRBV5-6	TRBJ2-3	TGTGCCAGCAGCCCTGGGACAGGGGTCACAGATACGCAGTATTTT	CASSPGTGVTDTQYF
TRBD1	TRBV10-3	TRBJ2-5	TGTGCCATCATCTTTAAGTGGGACAGCCAAGAGACCCAGTACTTC	CAIIFKWDSQETQYF
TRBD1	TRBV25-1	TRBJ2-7	TGTGCCAGCAGTGAATGGGCAGGGGGCTACGAGCAGTACTTC	CASSEWAGGYEQYF
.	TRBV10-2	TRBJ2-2	TGCGCCAGCACCCCAGGGGAGAACACCGGGGAGCTGTTTTTT	CASTPGENTGELFF
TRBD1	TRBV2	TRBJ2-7	TGTGCCAGCAGTGAGGAGACAGGGACAGTCTACGAGCAGTACTTC	CASSEETGTVYEQYF
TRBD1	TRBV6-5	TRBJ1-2	TGTGCCAGCAGTTACGACAGGGGGCAGGGTGTCTATGGCTACACCTTC	CASSYDRGQGVYGYTF
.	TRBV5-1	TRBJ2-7	TGCGCCAGCAGTTTCCGGGACAACGACTACGAGCAGTACTTC	CASSFRDNDYEQYF
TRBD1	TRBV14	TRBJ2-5	TGTGCCAGCAGCCCCACTCGACAGGGAAGAGAGACCCAGTACTTC	CASSPTRQGRETQYF
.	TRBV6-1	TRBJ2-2	TGTGCCAGCCTTATTACCGGGGAGCTGTTTTTT	CASLITGELFF
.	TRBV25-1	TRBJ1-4	TGTGCCAGCAGTCCCCGGGGGGTTTCAACTAATGAAAAACTGTTTTTT	CASSPRGVSTNEKLFF
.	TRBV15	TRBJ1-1	TGTGCCACCAGCAGCCGGGACGGGGGAATGAACACTGAAGCTTTCTTT	CATSSRDGGMNTEAFF
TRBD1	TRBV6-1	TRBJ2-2	TGTGCCAGCAGTGAGGGAACAGGGGGGATTTACACCGGGGAGCTGTTTTTT	CASSEGTGGIYTGELFF
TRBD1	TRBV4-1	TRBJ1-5	TGCGCCAGCAGCCAGCGGACAGGGATCGTTCAGCCCCAGCATTTT	CASSQRTGIVQPQHF
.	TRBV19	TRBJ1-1	TGTGCCAGTTTTAAAGGACAGTGGAACACTGAAGCTTTCTTT	CASFKGQWNTEAFF
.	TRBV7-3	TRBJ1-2	TGTGCCAGCAGCTTAAATCCCCCAGGGGCGCTTAATCCCGGCTATGGCTACACCTTC	CASSLNPPGALNPGYGYTF
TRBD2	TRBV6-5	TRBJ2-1	TGTGCCAGCAGTCAGCAGCGGGATCACTACAATGAGCAGTTCTTC	CASSQQRDHYNEQFF
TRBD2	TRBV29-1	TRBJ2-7	TGCAGCGTTGAAGATGGCGGCGGGAGTGAGCAGTACTTC	CSVEDGGGSEQYF
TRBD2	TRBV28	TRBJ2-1	TGTGCCAGCAGTGGAGGGACTAGCGGACCCTACAATGAGCAGTTCTTC	CASSGGTSGPYNEQFF
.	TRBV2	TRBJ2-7	TGTGCCAGCCTCGGCAGGGAAGGGGGCGAGCAGTACTTC	CASLGREGGEQYF
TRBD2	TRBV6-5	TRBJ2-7	TGTGCCACAGCTAGCGGGGGGAATCGCGGCGAGCAGTACTTC	CATASGGNRGEQYF
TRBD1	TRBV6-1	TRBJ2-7	TGTGCCAGCGGCCGGGACAGCACCTACGAGCAGTACTTC	CASGRDSTYEQYF
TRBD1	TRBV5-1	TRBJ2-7	TGCGCCAGCAGCTTGACAGGGGTACACGAGCAGTACTTC	CASSLTGVHEQYF
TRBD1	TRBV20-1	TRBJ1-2	TGCAGTGCAAGACAGGGTGGCTACACCTTC	CSARQGGYTF
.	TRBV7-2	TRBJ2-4	TGTGCCAGCAGCCGAGGAGGGGTGGGGGCCAAAAACATTCAGTACTTC	CASSRGGVGAKNIQYF
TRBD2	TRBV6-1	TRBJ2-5	TGTGCCAGCGCCGGGGTAGCGGGAGAGACCCAGTACTTC	CASAGVAGETQYF
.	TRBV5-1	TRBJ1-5	TGCGCCAGCAGCTTAGCCGAAGGCAATCAGCCCCAGCATTTT	CASSLAEGNQPQHF
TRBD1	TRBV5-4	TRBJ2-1	TGTGCCAGCAGGTCGGGACAGATCAATGAGCAGTTCTTC	CASRSGQINEQFF